A selection of T cell receptor beta chains follows, all from one sample in a study of PD-1 blockade in classical Hodgkin lymphoma. Using immunoSEQ multiplex PCR, the repertoire was profiled, and TCRdb retains in-frame clones only, with some absent. The sample contains 23,000 or so clones, around 83% of which appear only once. This specimen consisted of peripheral blood mononuclear cells (PBMCs), obtained before the fourth cycle of nivolumab. The source is a human donor with classical Hodgkin lymphoma. Both conserved end residues are part of each CDR3. The order of the fields is D gene, V gene, CDR3 length, clone size, J gene, CDR3 protein, CDR3 DNA. D genes are given only for firm matches. Not all rows give a size; the values are once, few, many and, for expanded clones, a class.

>.|TRBV4-2|15|.|TRBJ1-6
CASSQEGAGTSPLHF
TGTGCCAGCAGCCAAGAAGGGGCAGGGACTTCACCCCTCCACTTT
>.|TRBV28|15|.|TRBJ2-7
CASSRTETSSYEQYF
TGTGCCAGCAGTCGGACGGAAACGAGCTCCTACGAGCAGTACTTC
>.|TRBV27|16|.|TRBJ2-3
CASSLPRVRMTDTQYF
TGTGCCAGCAGTTTGCCCCGGGTTCGTATGACAGATACGCAGTATTTT
>.|TRBV30|13|.|TRBJ2-7
CAWSVGSSYEQYF
TGTGCCTGGAGTGTTGGGAGCTCCTACGAGCAGTACTTC
>.|TRBV7-3|13|.|TRBJ1-1
CASKPQGNTEAFF
TGTGCCAGCAAACCTCAGGGGAACACTGAAGCTTTCTTT
>.|TRBV7-8|14|.|TRBJ1-5
CASSFTGSNQPQHF
TGTGCCAGCAGCTTTACAGGGTCTAATCAGCCCCAGCATTTT
>.|TRBV6-6|12|.|TRBJ2-1
CASSYWLGAGFF
TGTGCCAGCAGTTACTGGTTAGGAGCCGGGTTCTTC
>.|TRBV19|13|.|TRBJ1-4
CASSTATNEKLFF
TGTGCCAGTAGCACTGCAACTAATGAAAAACTGTTTTTT
>.|TRBV4-1|14|few|TRBJ1-1
CASSQTSLNTEAFF
TGCGCCAGCAGCCAGACCAGCCTGAACACTGAAGCTTTCTTT
>.|TRBV15|12|.|TRBJ1-2
CATSRADGGYTF
TGTGCCACCAGCAGGGCGGACGGGGGCTACACCTTC
>.|TRBV5-1|13|once|TRBJ2-1
CASSLATGYEQFF
TGCGCCAGCAGCTTGGCTACAGGCTATGAGCAGTTCTTC
>TRBD2|TRBV7-2|15|.|TRBJ2-3
CASSLVAGGTDTQYF
TGTGCCAGCAGCTTAGTAGCGGGGGGCACAGATACGCAGTATTTT
>.|TRBV7-6|15|once|TRBJ2-7
CASSLLSGGPYEQYF
TGTGCCAGCAGCTTACTTAGTGGCGGGCCTTACGAGCAGTACTTC
>.|TRBV13|13|.|TRBJ1-2
CARGGVISDGYTF
TGTGCCAGGGGAGGGGTGATCTCAGATGGCTACACCTTC
>.|TRBV7-9|17|.|TRBJ2-5
CASSLAIRSGQGETQYF
TGTGCCAGCAGCTTAGCGATCCGGTCCGGACAAGGGGAGACCCAGTACTTC
>.|TRBV7-2|16|.|TRBJ1-3
CASSLVGGSSGNTIYF
TGTGCCAGCAGCTTAGTCGGGGGAAGCTCTGGAAACACCATATATTTT
>TRBD1|TRBV14|16|.|TRBJ2-3
CASSQMGQGRTDTQYF
TGTGCCAGCAGCCAAATGGGACAGGGACGCACAGATACGCAGTATTTT
>TRBD2|TRBV6-9|15|.|TRBJ2-7
CASSYSAGEGYEQYF
TGTGCCAGCAGTTACTCTGCGGGAGAGGGCTACGAGCAGTACTTC
>TRBD1|TRBV27|16|.|TRBJ1-3
CASSSLRGLSGNTIYF
TGTGCCAGCAGTAGCCTCAGGGGGCTCTCTGGAAACACCATATATTTT
>TRBD2|TRBV14|17|.|TRBJ2-3
CASSQKFDLAGRNTQYF
TGTGCCAGCAGCCAAAAATTCGATCTAGCGGGGAGAAATACGCAGTATTTT
>.|TRBV7-3|13|.|TRBJ2-7
CASSLRQESEQYF
TGTGCCAGCAGCCTCAGACAGGAATCCGAGCAGTACTTC
>.|TRBV6-6|13|.|TRBJ2-7
CASSYSEFYEQYF
TGTGCCAGCAGTTACTCGGAGTTCTACGAGCAGTACTTC
>TRBD1|TRBV4-2|15|.|TRBJ2-2
CASSLLGQGTGELFF
TGTGCCAGCAGCTTACTGGGACAGGGCACCGGGGAGCTGTTTTTT
>.|TRBV4-3|15|.|TRBJ1-5
CASSQEGSSNQPQHF
TGCGCCAGCAGCCAAGAAGGGTCTAGCAATCAGCCCCAGCATTTT
>.|TRBV6-1|12|.|TRBJ1-1
CASSAIGLEAFF
TGTGCCAGCAGTGCGATTGGCTTAGAAGCTTTCTTT
>TRBD1|TRBV18|15|.|TRBJ2-5
CASSPQTGDQETQYF
TGTGCCAGCTCACCTCAGACAGGGGACCAAGAGACCCAGTACTTC
>.|TRBV27|14|few|TRBJ2-7
CASTRALGGYEQYF
TGTGCCAGCACCCGGGCTTTGGGGGGCTACGAGCAGTACTTC
>TRBD2|TRBV27|17|.|TRBJ2-3
CASSLWASGISTDTQYF
TGTGCCAGCAGTTTATGGGCTAGCGGGATCAGCACAGATACGCAGTATTTT
>.|TRBV5-1|12|.|TRBJ2-3
CASTKGYETQYF
TGCGCCAGCACTAAGGGATATGAGACGCAGTATTTT
>TRBD1|TRBV7-8|15|.|TRBJ2-7
CASSSIDRGPYEQYF
TGTGCCAGCAGCTCAATTGACAGGGGCCCCTACGAGCAGTACTTC
>.|TRBV7-3|13|.|TRBJ2-2
CASSTANTGELFF
TGTGCCAGCAGTACAGCGAACACCGGGGAGCTGTTTTTT
>.|TRBV18|16|.|TRBJ1-3
CASSPGGFRSGNTIYF
TGTGCCAGCTCACCAGGCGGGTTTCGCTCTGGAAACACCATATATTTT
>.|TRBV7-9|14|.|TRBJ2-1
CATISGSSYNEQFF
TGTGCCACGATTAGCGGTAGCTCCTACAATGAGCAGTTCTTC
>.|TRBV19|17|.|TRBJ2-7
CASSIKGWGLSSYEQYF
TGTGCCAGTAGTATAAAAGGGTGGGGCCTAAGCTCCTACGAGCAGTACTTC
>.|TRBV6-5|15|.|TRBJ2-1
CASSSPGGHYNEQFF
TGTGCCAGCAGTTCCCCGGGGGGACACTACAATGAGCAGTTCTTC
>.|TRBV6-5|14|.|TRBJ2-7
CASSYQLGGYEQYF
TGTGCCAGCAGTTACCAGCTTGGGGGCTACGAGCAGTACTTC
>TRBD1|TRBV6-5|13|.|TRBJ1-1
CASRIQGETEAFF
TGTGCCAGCAGGATACAGGGGGAGACTGAAGCTTTCTTT
>TRBD1|TRBV9|15|.|TRBJ1-2
CASSSATGANYGYTF
TGTGCCAGCAGCTCCGCGACAGGGGCTAACTATGGCTACACCTTC
>TRBD1|TRBV19|15|.|TRBJ2-1
CASSTSGGRDNEQFF
TGTGCCAGTAGTACCTCAGGGGGCAGGGACAATGAGCAGTTCTTC
>TRBD1|TRBV7-9|17|.|TRBJ2-7
CASSLAGTGNWYYEQYF
TGTGCCAGCAGCTTAGCCGGGACAGGGAATTGGTACTACGAGCAGTACTTC
>.|TRBV7-2|13|.|TRBJ1-2
CASSPYVDYGYTF
TGTGCCAGCAGCCCATACGTCGACTATGGCTACACCTTC
>.|TRBV19|14|.|TRBJ2-7
CASSLLGPAYEQYF
TGTGCCAGTAGTCTCCTCGGCCCTGCCTACGAGCAGTACTTC
>TRBD1|TRBV19|15|few|TRBJ1-5
CASSPDRAGNQPQHF
TGTGCCAGTAGCCCGGACAGGGCGGGCAATCAGCCCCAGCATTTT
>TRBD1|TRBV18|16|.|TRBJ1-1
CASSGARGQMNTEAFF
TGTGCCAGCTCAGGGGCCAGGGGGCAGATGAACACTGAAGCTTTCTTT
>.|TRBV7-8|13|.|TRBJ2-7
CASSLAGIREQYF
TGTGCCAGCAGCTTAGCAGGGATCAGGGAGCAGTACTTC
>TRBD1|TRBV5-1|16|.|TRBJ2-2
CASSPRVAGGTGELFF
TGCGCCAGCAGCCCCCGTGTGGCAGGGGGCACCGGGGAGCTGTTTTTT
>.|TRBV18|14|.|TRBJ2-7
CASSPRDTAYEQYF
TGTGCCAGCTCACCCCGGGACACTGCCTACGAGCAGTACTTC
>TRBD2|TRBV27|16|.|TRBJ2-3
CASRPLAGLLTDTQYF
TGTGCCAGCAGGCCCTTAGCGGGGCTACTCACAGATACGCAGTATTTT
>.|TRBV7-6|17|.|TRBJ1-3
CASSPLNLRQAGNTIYF
TGTGCCAGCAGCCCCCTGAACCTCAGACAGGCTGGAAACACCATATATTTT
>.|TRBV27|13|.|TRBJ1-5
CASGTGRDQPQHF
TGTGCCAGCGGAACGGGGAGGGATCAGCCCCAGCATTTT
>.|TRBV5-1|15|.|TRBJ1-1
CASSQDRHLNTEAFF
TGCGCCAGCAGCCAAGATCGGCACTTGAACACTGAAGCTTTCTTT
>.|TRBV7-2|16|.|TRBJ2-2
CASSANGGSNTGELFF
TGTGCCAGCAGCGCCAACGGCGGAAGTAACACCGGGGAGCTGTTTTTT